The 17 T cell receptor beta chains below were found in one sample sequenced in a study of ipilimumab plus nivolumab after autologous stem cell transplantation. Using immunoSEQ multiplex PCR, the repertoire was profiled, and TCRdb retains in-frame clones only, with some absent. The sample carries 9,500 to 15,000 clones, almost 70% recorded once. The starting material was PBMCs, obtained in a trial of ipilimumab plus nivolumab as post-transplant consolidation. The receptors here all came from a male donor with diffuse large B-cell lymphoma.

The chain has TRBV11-3 and TRBJ1-2; D is possibly TRBD1 (5 bases). Trimming took off 4 bases at V and 8 bases at J, with 17 bases between the two ends. The germline CDR1 and CDR2 sequences are SGHNT and YENEEA. There are 14 residues in the CDR3. The CDR3 spells CASSSRASPQGYTF. CDR3 bases: TGTGCCAGCAGCTCCAGGGCCTCCCCTCAAGGCTACACCTTC.

Within the sample, this clone is medium-sized. This rearrangement joins TRBV11-2 to TRBJ1-2; no firm D call. The germline gives CDR1 SGHAT, CDR2 FQNNGV. This CDR3 is 14 amino acids long. V was cut by 4 bases and J by 2 bases, with 11 bases left in between. The chain's CDR3 is CASSSIGGNYGYTF. CDR3 DNA: TGTGCCAGCAGCTCAATTGGAGGAAACTATGGCTACACCTTC.

V usage is TRBV15 and J usage is TRBJ2-7; 11 nucleotides line up with TRBD1. J was trimmed by 6 bases and V by 2 bases; bases with no gene match: 6. Germline assignment: CDR1 LNHNV and CDR2 YYDKDF (reference sequence). The CDR3 has 15 residues. CDR3 DNA sequence: TGTGCCACCAGCAGATCCGGGACAGGGGGACTCGAGCAGTACTTC. Translated, it gives CATSRSGTGGLEQYF.

The CDR3 nucleotides read TGTGCCAGCAGTTACGGGACTTATAATGAAAAACTGTTTTTT. It encodes CASSYGTYNEKLFF. The V and J genes are TRBV7-8 and TRBJ1-4; D possibly corresponds to TRBD1 (5 bases). The germline V gene encodes CDR1 SGHVS and CDR2 FQNEAQ. V lost 6 bases and J 4 bases, leaving 12 bases between the germline ends. CDR3 length equals 14 residues.

V and J are TRBV7-3 and TRBJ2-3; 11 bases are shared with TRBD2. From germline, CDR1 is SGHTA and CDR2 FQGTGA. The CDR3 consists of 18 residues. Germline trimming cut 2 bases from V and 4 bases from J; bases unmatched to any gene: 11. CDR3: CASSLYGTSGRGSDTQYF. In DNA form, the CDR3 reads TGTGCCAGCAGCTTATACGGGACTAGCGGCCGGGGATCAGATACGCAGTATTTT.

V and J are TRBV7-9 and TRBJ1-3; D might be TRBD1 (6 bases). Per the germline V gene, CDR1 is SEHNR and CDR2 is FQNEAQ (reference sequence). With 5 bases removed from V and 0 bases from J, the gap between germline ends came to 11 bases. The CDR3 has 15 residues. CDR3 nucleotide sequence: TGTGCCAGCAGCGAGGACAGAAGCTCTGGAAACACCATATATTTT. Translation gives CASSEDRSSGNTIYF.

The V and J genes are TRBV14 and TRBJ2-5; TRBD2 aligns across 12 bases. The CDR3 covers 18 residues. The trim removed 2 bases at V and 7 bases at J, leaving 14 bases unmatched. The germline gives CDR1 SGHDN, CDR2 FVKESK. The CDR3 region is CASSQPIRTSGVMGTQYF. Here the CDR3 DNA reads TGTGCCAGCAGCCAACCTATCCGGACTAGCGGGGTCATGGGGACCCAGTACTTC.

The chain uses TRBV4-3 and TRBJ1-1; the D gene is possibly TRBD1 (5 bases). Germline assignment: CDR1 LGHNA and CDR2 YSLEER. The CDR3 extends over 16 amino acids. The V and J ends lost 1 base and 6 bases respectively, with 18 bases between them. CDR3 nucleotides: TGCGCCAGCAGCCAAGGTTGGAGGCTACGGGACGCTGAAGCTTTCTTT. Translation gives CASSQGWRLRDAEAFF.

This rearrangement joins TRBV6-5 to TRBJ2-2; D might be TRBD1 (8 bases). Germline CDR1 and CDR2: MNHEY and SVGAGI. Trimming stripped 5 bases from V and 5 bases from J, with 15 bases between. This CDR3 has 15 residues. The CDR3 here is CASSTGGAGTGELFF. Here the CDR3 DNA reads TGTGCCAGCAGTACAGGGGGGGCCGGAACCGGGGAGCTGTTTTTT.

By sample share, this clone is medium-sized. CDR3 sequence (DNA): TGTGCCAGCAGGCTGGGACAATGGGCGTTCTTC. It translates to CASRLGQWAFF. The chain uses TRBV7-9 and TRBJ2-1; D may be TRBD1 (6 bases). The V end was cut by 6 bases, the J end by 15 bases, with 15 bases between. Germline V gene lookup returns CDR1 SEHNR and CDR2 FQNEAQ (reference sequence). CDR3 length: 11 residues.

The V gene is TRBV2, the J gene TRBJ2-5; TRBD2 is a possible D gene (5 bases). The length of the CDR3 is 12 residues. The ends were cut back, 6 bases at V and 2 bases at J, with 7 bases in the middle. The germline CDR1 and CDR2 sequences are SNHLY and FYNNEI. CDR3 loop: CASRREQETQYF. CDR3 DNA sequence: TGTGCCAGCAGACGGGAACAAGAGACCCAGTACTTC.

A single count supports this clone. The chain is built from TRBV7-9 and TRBJ1-1, with a possible D match to TRBD1 (5 bases). V lost 6 bases, J lost 0 bases, and 14 bases lay in between. Germline V gene sequence: CDR1 SEHNR, CDR2 FQNEAQ (reference sequence). The CDR3 totals 15 residues. The CDR3 bases are TGTGCCAGCAGGTACGACTTGGGGCTGAACACTGAAGCTTTCTTT. Translating gives CASRYDLGLNTEAFF.

V usage is TRBV5-6 and J usage is TRBJ1-6; 10 bases are a match to TRBD1. The CDR3 sequence is 18 residues long. Trimming at V came to 1 base and at J to 8 bases, leaving 12 bases not matched to a gene. Germline CDR1 and CDR2: SGHDT and YYEEEE. CDR3 in DNA: TGTGCCAGCAGCTTGAGGGGACAGGGGTTCATCTCGGATTCACCCCTCCACTTT. Translation gives CASSLRGQGFISDSPLHF.

The rearrangement uses TRBV9 and TRBJ1-1, with a tentative D call TRBD1 (6 bases). The CDR3 is 16 residues long. Germline V gene sequence: CDR1 SGDLS, CDR2 YYNGEE. In nucleotides, the CDR3 is TGTCCCACCAGCGTAGGGGGAAACGGGGGGAACACTGAAGCTTTCTTT. Its translation: CPTSVGGNGGNTEAFF.

V and J are TRBV19 and TRBJ2-3; a possible D gene is TRBD2 (5 bases). CDR1 is LNHDA and CDR2 is SQIVND in the germline V gene (reference sequence). This CDR3 region has 16 residues. Trimming shortened V by 2 bases and J by 3 bases, and 15 bases separated the two germline ends. This CDR3 is CASSIWPASRTDTQYF. The CDR3, as DNA: TGTGCCAGTAGTATATGGCCAGCTAGCCGGACAGATACGCAGTATTTT.

This clone was counted between two and nine times. V gene TRBV29-1 combines with J gene TRBJ1-3, with TRBD1 matching over 8 bases. The germline V gene encodes CDR1 SQVTM and CDR2 ANQGSEA. CDR3 length: 14 amino acids. The V gene end was trimmed by 6 bases and the J gene end by 2 bases; junction bases not matched to a gene: 6. CDR3 residues: CSVGQDPTGNTIYF. Written as DNA, the CDR3 is TGCAGCGTGGGACAGGATCCTACTGGAAACACCATATATTTT.

The chain is built from TRBV18 and TRBJ1-1, with D hard to call. The CDR3 loop spans 15 amino acids. Trimming took 2 bases from V and 3 from J, leaving 13 bases between them. CDR1 and CDR2 (germline): KGHSH, LQKENI. The CDR3 DNA is TGTGCCAGCTCACCAGTAGGGAACGGGGACACTGAAGCTTTCTTT. Translating it yields CASSPVGNGDTEAFF.